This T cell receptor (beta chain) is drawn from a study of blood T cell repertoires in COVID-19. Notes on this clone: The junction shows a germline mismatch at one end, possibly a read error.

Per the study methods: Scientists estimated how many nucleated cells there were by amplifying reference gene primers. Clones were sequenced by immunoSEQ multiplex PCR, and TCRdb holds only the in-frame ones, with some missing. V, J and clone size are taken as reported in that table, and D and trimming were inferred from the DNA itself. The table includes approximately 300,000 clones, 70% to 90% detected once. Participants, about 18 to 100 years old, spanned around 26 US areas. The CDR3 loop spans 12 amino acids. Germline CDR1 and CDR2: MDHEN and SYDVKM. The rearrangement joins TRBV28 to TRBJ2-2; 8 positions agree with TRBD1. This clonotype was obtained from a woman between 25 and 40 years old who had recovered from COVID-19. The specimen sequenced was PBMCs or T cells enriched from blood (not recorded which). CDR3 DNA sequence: TGTGCCGGCAGGGGGCACACCGGGGAGCTGTTTTTT. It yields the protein CAGRGHTGELFF.